This TCR beta chain was documented in a study of T cells in Graves' hyperthyroidism and ophthalmopathy. Study results and limitations: Ophthalmopathy cases were set apart from stable hyperthyroidism by a 13 V-J model.

TCR beta CDR3 regions were amplified from RNA. Primed by the HTBI set, a first-round RT-PCR was run on the TCR CDR3. One entry per CDR3 protein, called by TCRdb with MiXCR from the multiplex PCR reads. The table includes around 570,000 distinct CDR3 sequences, 20% detected once. Trimming removed 2 bases from V and 2 bases from J, with 17 bases in between. Per the germline V gene, CDR1 is DFQATT and CDR2 is SNEGSKA (reference sequence). This CDR3 is 16 amino acids long. Disease duration was under 3 months in the ophthalmopathy patients, who also had a Clinical Activity Score of at least 3 and a NOSPECS grade of at least 4. Together with thyroid ultrasound, orbital computed tomography, serum thyroxine and TRAb, clinical symptoms were used for diagnoses. Details on this clonotype: As yet, its antigen is unknown.

V and J are TRBV20-1 and TRBJ2-3; tentatively, D is TRBD1 (6 bases). Material: blood. The receptor's source is a man in his forties with Graves' ophthalmopathy. CDR3 residues: CSARRPRTVLTDTQYF. CDR3 nucleotide sequence: TGCAGTGCTAGAAGACCCAGGACAGTGCTCACAGATACGCAGTATTTT.